This T cell receptor (beta chain) was found in a study of blood T cells in healthy people across ages. Study conclusions and caveats: Bulk PBMC profiling left naive and antigen-experienced comparisons inconclusive.

Alongside a J-beta primer mix, a sample-barcoded 5' primer served in a second PCR lasting 7 to 11 cycles. TCRdb ran MiXCR on the 5' RACE reads and lists one entry per CDR3 protein. This table holds 1.5 million to 2 million distinct CDR3 sequences, 40% to 55% found once. This clonotype was observed a few times. Antigen unknown. This clonotype originated in a woman between 40 and 50 years old in good health. The specimen was blood.

CDR3 bases: TGCAGTGCTCGAGTTCCCGGGACGGGATACTATGGCTACACCTTC. Translating gives CSARVPGTGYYGYTF. V is TRBV20-1 and J is TRBJ1-2; D may be TRBD1 (5 bases). The length of the CDR3 is 15 residues. Looked up from germline, CDR1 is DFQATT and CDR2 is SNEGSKA (reference sequence). Between the trimmed V and J ends, which lost 5 bases and 3 bases, there was a span of 19 bases.